This T cell receptor (beta chain) appears in the sequencing data of a study of control samples from healthy donors and cancer patients. Sequenced by immunoSEQ multiplex PCR; TCRdb stores in-frame clones only, minus some. This sample has 60,000 to 80,000 clones, with about 90% found just once. Trimming removed 7 bases at V and 6 bases at J, with 14 bases between. CDR3 length equals 13 residues. Germline CDR1 MNHEY, CDR2 SMNVEV (reference sequence). The source material was blood. The rearrangement links TRBV27 to TRBJ2-3, with D perhaps TRBD1 (6 bases). The receptor was derived from a woman between 45 and 60 years old in good health. The CDR3 DNA follows: TGTGCCAGCACCGATTTAAGGGGGGATACGCAGTATTTT. Translation: CASTDLRGDTQYF.